This T cell receptor beta chain was recorded in a study of immune characterization of retroperitoneal liposarcoma. The CDR3 is 12 residues long. V shed 5 bases and J shed 5 bases, with 8 bases lying between them. Germline CDR1 SGHTA, CDR2 FQGNSA. This clonotype was recorded many times. TCRdb reprocessed the PCR reads via MiXCR and lists one record per CDR3 protein. Among around 19,000 distinct CDR3 sequences listed, approximately 37% were seen once. This clonotype was sampled from a male donor with retroperitoneal liposarcoma. This rearrangement joins TRBV7-2 to TRBJ2-3; D gene uncertain. The sequencing input was blood. DNA of the CDR3: TGTGCCAGCAGCCAAACTTTAGATACGCAGTATTTT. Translating gives CASSQTLDTQYF. Variable domain in full (rest from reference TRBV7-2 and TRBJ2-3): GAGVSQSPSNKVTEKGKDVELRCDPISGHTALYWYRQSLGQGLEFLIYFQGNSAPDKSGLPSDRFSAERTGGSVSTLTIQRTQQEDSAVYLCASSQTLDTQYFGPGTRLTVL.